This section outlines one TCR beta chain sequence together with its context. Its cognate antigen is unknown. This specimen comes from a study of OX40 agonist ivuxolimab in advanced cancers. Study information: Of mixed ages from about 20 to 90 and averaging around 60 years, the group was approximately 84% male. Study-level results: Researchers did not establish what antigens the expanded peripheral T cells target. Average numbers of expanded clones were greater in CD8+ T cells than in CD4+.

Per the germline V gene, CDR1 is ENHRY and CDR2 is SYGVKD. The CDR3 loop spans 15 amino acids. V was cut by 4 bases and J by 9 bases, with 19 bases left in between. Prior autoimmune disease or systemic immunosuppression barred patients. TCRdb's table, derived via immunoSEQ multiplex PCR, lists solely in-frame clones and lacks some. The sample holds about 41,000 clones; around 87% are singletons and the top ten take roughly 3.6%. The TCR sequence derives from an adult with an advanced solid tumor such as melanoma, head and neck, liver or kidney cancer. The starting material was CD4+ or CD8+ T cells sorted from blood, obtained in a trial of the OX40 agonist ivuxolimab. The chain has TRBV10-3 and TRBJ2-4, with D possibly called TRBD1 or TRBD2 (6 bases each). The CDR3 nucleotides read TGTGCCATCAGTGGTGGGGACACCAGGAGGGCCATTCAGTACTTC. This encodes CAISGGDTRRAIQYF.